This passage covers 18 T cell receptor beta chains from one sample sequenced in a study of blood T cell repertoires in COVID-19. Profiling relied on immunoSEQ multiplex PCR, and the TCRdb table lists in-frame clones only, not all of them. The sample shows around 80,000 clones, around 81% of them seen only once. Sequencing input: peripheral blood. The receptors were gathered from a human donor in a cohort sampled during active COVID-19.

The chain couples TRBV19 to TRBJ1-2, with D hard to call. V lost 6 bases to trimming and J lost 1 base, with 6 bases between them. CDR3 length: 12 amino acids. Per the germline V gene, CDR1 is LNHDA and CDR2 is SQIVND (reference sequence). The CDR3 nucleotides are TGTGCCAGTAGAGAGTATAACTATGGCTACACCTTC. Encoded protein: CASREYNYGYTF.

In the case of this clone: Sequence at one end of the junction differs from germline and may be a read error. In the same sample, other DNA sequences code for this CDR3. The chain joins TRBV5-3 to TRBJ1-6; the D is unclear. TRBV5-3 is an ORF; its function is uncertain. The CDR3 totals 17 residues. The CDR3 DNA sequence: TGCGCCAGAAGGCCGCGCAGGTCGAGCTCCTATAATTCACCCCTCCACTTT. Its protein product is CARRPRRSSSYNSPLHF.

This sequence joins TRBV3-1 (or the pseudogene TRBV3-2) and TRBJ2-2; TRBD1 matches at 7 bases. CDR1 is LGHDT and CDR2 is YNNKEL in the germline V gene (reference sequence). CDR3 length equals 14 residues. The junction had 5 bases not matched to a gene; V was cut back by 4 bases and J by 6 bases. The CDR3 sequence is CASSPQTGAGELFF. The CDR3, as DNA: TGTGCCAGCAGCCCCCAAACAGGGGCCGGGGAGCTGTTTTTT.

The V and J genes are TRBV19 and TRBJ1-1; 9 bases agree with TRBD1. Trimming cost V 5 bases and J 11 bases; bases outside gene matches: 9. Germline V gene lookup returns CDR1 LNHDA and CDR2 SQIVND (reference sequence). The CDR3 consists of 13 residues. Written as DNA, the CDR3 is TGTGCCAGTAGTGTCGGACAGGGGAGAATCGCTTTCTTT. It codes for CASSVGQGRIAFF. Drawing the rest from reference TRBV19 and TRBJ1-1, the complete variable domain is DGGITQSPKYLFRKEGQNVTLSCEQNLNHDAMYWYRQDPGQGLRLIYYSQIVNDFQKGDIAEGYSVSREKKESFPLTVTSAQKNPTAFYLCASSVGQGRIAFFGQGTRLTVV.

V and J are TRBV5-3 and TRBJ1-2, with D possibly matching TRBD1 (5 bases). TRBV5-3 is designated an ORF whose function remains uncertain. With 9 bases removed from V and 6 bases from J, the gap between germline ends came to 18 bases. CDR3 length: 13 amino acids. The CDR3 bases are TGTGCCACCTTGGGGCAGGCTCAAAATGGCTACACCTTC. Protein product: CATLGQAQNGYTF.

This clone was picked up a small number of times. The J gene is TRBJ1-2, the V gene TRBV9; no clear D gene. The CDR3 sequence is 16 residues long. The germline V gene has CDR1 SGDLS and CDR2 YYNGEE. Between the trimmed V and J ends, which lost 0 bases and 6 bases, there was a span of 18 bases. In nucleotides, the CDR3 is TGTGCCAGCAGCGTAGCCCTCGTGTATGGTAGCGATGGCTACACCTTC. Its protein is CASSVALVYGSDGYTF.

The J gene is TRBJ2-3, the V gene TRBV28; 10 bases match TRBD1. The CDR3 is made up of 15 amino acids. From germline, CDR1 is MDHEN and CDR2 SYDVKM. J lost 2 bases, V lost 6 bases, and 5 bases had no gene match. The CDR3 region is CASRPGQGDTDTQYF. Written as DNA, the CDR3 is TGTGCCAGCAGACCTGGACAGGGGGACACAGATACGCAGTATTTT.

The chain has TRBV14 and TRBJ2-7; 9 positions match TRBD2. V lost 0 bases, J lost 4 bases, and 7 bases stayed unmatched. The CDR3 is 16 amino acids. CDR1 and CDR2 from the germline V gene are SGHDN and FVKESK. CDR3 sequence (DNA): TGTGCCAGCAGCCAAGATGGAATAGCGGGAGTGTACGAGCAGTACTTC. Encoded protein: CASSQDGIAGVYEQYF.

This clone was recorded once. J is TRBJ2-5 and V is TRBV18; TRBD1 is a possible D gene (6 bases). The CDR3 runs to 15 residues. From germline, CDR1 is KGHSH and CDR2 LQKENI. Deletions cut 5 bases from V and 4 bases from J, with 17 bases between. The chain's CDR3 is CASSAARTDRETQYF. In DNA form, the CDR3 reads TGTGCCAGCTCAGCCGCACGGACAGATCGAGAGACCCAGTACTTC.

This chain connects TRBV3-1 (or the pseudogene TRBV3-2) to TRBJ2-6, with D hard to call. The CDR3 has 15 residues. The germline CDR1 and CDR2 sequences are LGHDT and YNNKEL (reference sequence). V dropped 4 bases and J dropped 4 bases, with 11 bases sitting between them. CDR3 in DNA: TGTGCCAGCAGCCCCCTTGGGCCCGGGGCCAACGTCCTGACTTTC. This sequence encodes CASSPLGPGANVLTF.

The rearrangement uses TRBV19 and TRBJ1-2; the D gene is possibly TRBD1 (5 bases). V was clipped by 1 base and J by 0 bases, with 6 bases between them. CDR3 length: 14 amino acids. Germline V gives CDR1 LNHDA, CDR2 SQIVND (reference sequence). The CDR3 DNA reads as TGTGCCAGTAGTATAGCACAGGCTAACTATGGCTACACCTTC. Amino acid sequence: CASSIAQANYGYTF.

V and J are TRBV5-4 and TRBJ2-7; 9 bases fit TRBD1. CDR1 SGHNT and CDR2 YYREEE come from the germline V gene (reference sequence). Unmatched junction bases numbered 12, after V lost 4 bases and J lost 7 bases. The CDR3 length is 15 residues. CDR3 in amino acids: CASSGKQGARVEQYF. The CDR3 region has the DNA TGTGCCAGCAGCGGAAAACAGGGGGCGCGGGTAGAGCAGTACTTC.

This clone was observed a single time. This chain links TRBV7-6 with TRBJ1-5, with D perhaps matching TRBD1 (5 bases). CDR3 length equals 17 residues. From germline, CDR1 is SGHVS and CDR2 FNYEAQ. Trimming shortened V by 1 base and J by 3 bases, and 16 bases separated the two germline ends. CDR3 amino acids: CASSLGFGRANNQPQHF. For the CDR3, the DNA is TGTGCCAGCAGCTTAGGATTTGGCAGGGCGAACAATCAGCCCCAGCATTTT.

In its sample, this clone was seen once. The chain uses TRBV14 and TRBJ2-7; 11 positions match TRBD1. With V trimmed by 2 bases and J by 2 bases, 8 bases remained unmatched. The germline V gene has CDR1 SGHDN and CDR2 FVKESK. The CDR3 spans 17 residues. CDR3 in amino acids: CASSQHQVGQGAYEQYF. CDR3 sequence (DNA): TGTGCCAGCAGCCAACATCAAGTGGGACAGGGGGCCTACGAGCAGTACTTC.

This sequence joins TRBV11-3 and TRBJ2-1; D call uncertain. V was pared by 2 bases and J by 5 bases, with 16 bases between. This CDR3 region has 16 residues. Germline V gives CDR1 SGHNT, CDR2 YENEEA. The CDR3 region is CASSLHGSTPDNEQFF. As DNA, the CDR3 is TGTGCCAGCAGCTTACACGGGTCGACCCCGGACAATGAGCAGTTCTTC.

This sequence joins TRBV28 and TRBJ2-7; 9 bases align to TRBD1. Germline assignment: CDR1 MDHEN and CDR2 SYDVKM. V shed 4 bases and J 5 bases; nucleotides not matched to a gene: 9. The CDR3 extends over 15 amino acids. The CDR3 DNA reads as TGTGCCAGCAGTTCCCCCGGGACAGGGAACGACGAGCAGTACTTC. It specifies CASSSPGTGNDEQYF.

This clone occurred a few times. V is TRBV28 and J is TRBJ2-7; no definite D call. Germline loops: CDR1 MDHEN, CDR2 SYDVKM. V lost 7 bases, J lost 6 bases, and 13 bases lay in between. The CDR3 is 12 residues long. In DNA, the CDR3 is TGTGCCAGCAACACCCCATCCCGCGAGCAGTACTTC. It is translated as CASNTPSREQYF. Together with reference TRBV28 and TRBJ2-7, the CDR3 gives the full variable domain: DVKVTQSSRYLVKRTGEKVFLECVQDMDHENMFWYRQDPGLGLRLIYFSYDVKMKEKGDIPEGYSVSREKKERFSLILESASTNQTSMYLCASNTPSREQYFGPGTRLTVT.

This chain joins TRBV15 and TRBJ1-2; possible D gene TRBD1, 6 bases. Trimming cost V 0 bases and J 7 bases, with 12 bases left between them. The V gene's germline CDR1 is LNHNV and CDR2 YYDKDF (reference sequence). The CDR3 has 14 residues. In DNA form, the CDR3 reads TGTGCCACCAGCAGAGATCGACAGGAGGTTGGCTACACCTTC. Its translation: CATSRDRQEVGYTF.